These 8 T cell receptor beta chains came from one sample sequenced in a study of CD8 T cells in Susac syndrome. The RNA, about 0.5 to 1 ug, was put through reverse transcription using random hexamers. TCRdb re-called the immunoSEQ multiplex PCR reads with MiXCR, one entry per CDR3 protein. The sample has fewer than 350,000 distinct CDR3 sequences, around nine tenths seen once. Sequenced material: CD8+ T cells from PBMCs. The receptors originated from a human donor with multiple sclerosis.

The chain uses TRBV27 and TRBJ2-3; 11 nucleotides agree with TRBD2. Germline assignment: CDR1 MNHEY and CDR2 SMNVEV (reference sequence). CDR3 size: 16 residues. The ends lost 5 bases at V and 4 bases at J; junction bases unmatched: 8. The CDR3 protein is CASSRLAGGPADTQYF. In DNA form, the CDR3 reads TGTGCCAGCAGTCGGTTAGCGGGAGGGCCGGCAGATACGCAGTATTTT.

The V gene is TRBV9, the J gene TRBJ2-1; unclear D gene. The germline CDR1 and CDR2 sequences are SGDLS and YYNGEE. The CDR3 sequence is 13 residues long. Trimming left V 0 bases short and J 7 bases short, with 8 bases between. The CDR3 here is CASSVVFGNEQFF. Here the CDR3 DNA reads TGTGCCAGCAGCGTAGTGTTCGGTAATGAGCAGTTCTTC.

The chain joins TRBV4-3 to TRBJ2-6; D not certain. Looked up from germline, CDR1 is LGHNA and CDR2 is YSLEER. V lost 0 bases and J 0 bases, leaving 6 bases between the germline ends. This CDR3 region has 16 residues. The CDR3 DNA follows: TGCGCCAGCAGCCAAGAGTGGACCTCTGGGGCCAACGTCCTGACTTTC. Protein product: CASSQEWTSGANVLTF.

The V and J genes are TRBV19 and TRBJ2-5; D might be TRBD2 (6 bases). Germline assignment: CDR1 LNHDA and CDR2 SQIVND (reference sequence). V was cut by 3 bases and J by 1 base, with 21 bases left in between. The CDR3 length is 18 residues. CDR3 DNA: TGTGCCAGTAGTATGTTTTGGAGGGCGGAGGGGATCCAAGAGACCCAGTACTTC. It yields the protein CASSMFWRAEGIQETQYF.

The chain has TRBV3-1 and TRBJ2-7; tentatively, D is TRBD1 (6 bases). The CDR3 is 15 residues long. Germline assignment: CDR1 LGHDT and CDR2 YNNKEL (reference sequence). The germline V and J ends were trimmed by 5 bases and 0 bases, with 14 bases remaining between them. CDR3 in amino acids: CASSSSTGSSYEQYF. The CDR3 DNA is TGTGCCAGCAGCTCGTCGACAGGTAGCTCCTACGAGCAGTACTTC.

The rearrangement joins TRBV6-5 to TRBJ2-3, with D perhaps TRBD1 (7 bases). From germline, CDR1 is MNHEY and CDR2 SVGAGI. The V end lost 5 bases, the J end lost 4 bases, and 16 bases lay between the germline ends. CDR3 length: 15 residues. The CDR3 protein is CASSPGDSPPDTQYF. DNA for the CDR3: TGTGCCAGCAGTCCGGGGGACAGTCCCCCAGATACGCAGTATTTT.

The chain carries TRBV3-1 and TRBJ1-4; maybe TRBD1 (5 bases). The CDR3 length is 16 residues. Germline V CDR1 and CDR2: LGHDT, YNNKEL (reference sequence). The V end lost 6 bases, the J end lost 0 bases, and 14 bases lay between the germline ends. The CDR3 nucleotides are TGTGCCAGCAGTACCAGGGAGTTAGCAACTAATGAAAAACTGTTTTTT. Its translation is CASSTRELATNEKLFF.

This clonotype occurred a few times. The V gene is TRBV7-8, the J gene TRBJ2-7; the D gene is possibly TRBD1 (6 bases). Germline CDR1 is SGHVS and CDR2 is FQNEAQ. The CDR3 is 15 residues long. V lost 1 base and J 2 bases, leaving 12 bases between the germline ends. CDR3 protein: CASSLGGQGTYEQYF. In DNA form, the CDR3 reads TGTGCCAGCAGCTTAGGCGGGCAGGGGACCTACGAGCAGTACTTC.